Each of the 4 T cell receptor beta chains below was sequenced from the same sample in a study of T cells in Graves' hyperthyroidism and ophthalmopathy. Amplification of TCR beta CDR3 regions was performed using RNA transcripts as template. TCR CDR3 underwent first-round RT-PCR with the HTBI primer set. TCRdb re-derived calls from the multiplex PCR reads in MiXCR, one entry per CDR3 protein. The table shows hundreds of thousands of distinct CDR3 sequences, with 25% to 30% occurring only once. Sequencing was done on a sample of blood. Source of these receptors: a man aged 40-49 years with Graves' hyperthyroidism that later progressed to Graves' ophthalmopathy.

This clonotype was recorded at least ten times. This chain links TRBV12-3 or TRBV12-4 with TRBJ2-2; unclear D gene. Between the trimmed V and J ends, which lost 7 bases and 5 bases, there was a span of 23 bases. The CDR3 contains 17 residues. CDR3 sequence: CASTSIVGLRPTGELFF. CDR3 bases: TGTGCCAGCACCTCCATTGTCGGGTTACGTCCGACCGGGGAGCTGTTTTTT.

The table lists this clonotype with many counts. CDR3 residues: CASSQVSGRLQGLGGYTF. CDR3 bases: TGTGCCAGCAGCCAAGTCTCGGGACGTCTACAGGGCCTGGGGGGCTACACCTTC. The rearrangement joins TRBV4-2 to TRBJ1-2; the D gene is possibly TRBD1 (6 bases). This CDR3 contains 18 residues. The germline V gene has CDR1 LGHNA and CDR2 YNFKEQ. The germline V and J ends were trimmed by 1 base and 8 bases, with 26 bases remaining between them.

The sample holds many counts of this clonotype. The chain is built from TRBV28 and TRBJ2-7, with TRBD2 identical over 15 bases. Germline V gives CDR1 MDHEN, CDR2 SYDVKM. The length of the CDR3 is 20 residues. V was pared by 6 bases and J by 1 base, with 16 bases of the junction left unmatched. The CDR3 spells CASRSLGTSGRFFTSYEQYF. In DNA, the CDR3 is TGTGCCAGCAGATCGCTCGGGACTAGCGGGAGGTTCTTTACGTCCTACGAGCAGTACTTC.

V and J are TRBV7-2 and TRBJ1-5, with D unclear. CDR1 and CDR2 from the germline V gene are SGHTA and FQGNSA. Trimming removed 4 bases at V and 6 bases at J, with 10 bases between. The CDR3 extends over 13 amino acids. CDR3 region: CASSSQPGQPQHF. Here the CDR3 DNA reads TGTGCCAGCAGCTCCCAACCGGGTCAGCCCCAGCATTTT. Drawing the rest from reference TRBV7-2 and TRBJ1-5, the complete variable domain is GAGVSQSPSNKVTEKGKDVELRCDPISGHTALYWYRQSLGQGLEFLIYFQGNSAPDKSGLPSDRFSAERTGGSVSTLTIQRTQQEDSAVYLCASSSQPGQPQHFGDGTRLSIL.